This is a list of T cell receptor beta chains from one sample in a study of T cell repertoires in cytomegalovirus infection. A single record per CDR3 protein comes from TCRdb applying MiXCR to the reads. The data show approximately 250,000 distinct CDR3 sequences, with around 6.2% seen just once and 6.5% held by the top ten. What was sequenced was PBMCs. Receptors originate from a human donor in good health (CMV status not recorded). Some clones in this sample may be carry-over from other donors' samples. CDR3s include the opening cysteine and the closing phenylalanine or tryptophan.

CSARDLSTLGSNQPQHF	TRBV20-1	TRBJ1-5
CATSNKPTSGGFTDTQYF	TRBV15	TRBJ2-3
CASEGYSYEQYF	TRBV6-2/TRBV6-3	TRBJ2-7
CASSETQGYEQFF	TRBV9	TRBJ2-1
CASSFRDRLYNEQFF	TRBV12-3/TRBV12-4	TRBJ2-1
CSAARASSGDTQYF	TRBV20-1	TRBJ2-3
CSARDEGQGGEKLFF	TRBV20-1	TRBJ1-4
CASSLEGSSGANVLTF	TRBV7-2	TRBJ2-6
CASRGTGHTEAFF	TRBV28	TRBJ1-1
CASSSESGDMNTEAFF	TRBV5-4	TRBJ1-1
CASSPRMEVGTQYF	TRBV9	TRBJ2-4
CASSLIGGAADTQYF	TRBV2	TRBJ2-3
CAIRDPNQPQHF	TRBV10-3	TRBJ1-5
CASSVVGNTGELFF	TRBV2	TRBJ2-2
CSARRIAGGLDSYNEQFF	TRBV20-1	TRBJ2-1
CASSIAAGSNSGANVLTF	TRBV19	TRBJ2-6
CASSLQGGQPQHF	TRBV7-2	TRBJ1-5
CASSSGDRTGNTEAFF	TRBV7-9	TRBJ1-1
CASTPKGAGLRYNEQFF	TRBV2	TRBJ2-1
CASSARLAQSYNEQFF	TRBV5-4	TRBJ2-1